The 15 T cell receptor beta chains presented below share a single source sample, sequenced in a study of T cell responses to AZD1222 COVID-19 vaccine. Profiled with immunoSEQ multiplex PCR; TCRdb holds only in-frame clones, not every one. The table lists around 150,000 clones, 94% of them singletons. The material was peripheral blood, obtained on day 0 of AZD1222 vaccination. These receptors came from an adult in good health.

This rearrangement joins TRBV10-3 to TRBJ2-1, with 7 bases lining up with TRBD2. Germline V gene lookup returns CDR1 ENHRY and CDR2 SYGVKD. The CDR3 loop spans 14 amino acids. After removal of 11 bases from V and 1 base from J, the junction contained 8 bases not matched to a gene. The CDR3 reads CAVSTGGSYNEQFF. The DNA of the CDR3 is TGTGCCGTCTCAACGGGGGGATCCTACAATGAGCAGTTCTTC.

The chain uses TRBV4-1 and TRBJ1-6; D remains unclear. There are 16 residues in the CDR3. V was cut by 0 bases and J by 6 bases, with 12 bases left in between. The germline CDR1 and CDR2 sequences are MGHRA and YSYEKL. The CDR3 sequence is CASSQERGGPNSPLHF. The DNA of the CDR3 is TGCGCCAGCAGCCAAGAGCGCGGCGGACCTAATTCACCCCTCCACTTT.

For this clone: The germline gene is not matched at one end of the junction; a read error may be the cause. The chain carries TRBV30 and TRBJ1-2, with a weak D call TRBD1 (6 bases). This CDR3 has 12 residues. The V gene's germline CDR1 is GTSNPN and CDR2 SVGIG (reference sequence). For the CDR3, the DNA is TGTGCCTGGAGTGCAACAGGGAGGTTTCCCCGCTTC. Translating it yields CAWSATGRFPRF.

This chain joins TRBV12-5 and TRBJ2-1; a possible D gene is TRBD2 (5 bases). Looked up from germline, CDR1 is LGHNT and CDR2 is FRNRAP. The CDR3 is 15 residues long. V lost 3 bases to trimming and J lost 0 bases, with 9 bases between them. The CDR3 loop reads CASGFEGSSYNEQFF. The CDR3 coding sequence is TGTGCTAGTGGTTTCGAGGGAAGCTCCTACAATGAGCAGTTCTTC. The full variable domain, with the rest looked up from reference TRBV12-5 and TRBJ2-1, is DARVTQTPRHKVTEMGQEVTMRCQPILGHNTVFWYRQTMMQGLELLAYFRNRAPLDDSGMPKDRFSAEMPDATLATLKIQPSEPRDSAVYFCASGFEGSSYNEQFFGPGTRLTVL.

This clone was seen only a few times. The chain uses TRBV10-3 and TRBJ2-1; either TRBD1 or TRBD2 may supply D (5 bases each). V was cut by 4 bases and J by 2 bases, with 12 bases left in between. The CDR3 is 15 amino acids. Germline V lookup: CDR1 ENHRY, CDR2 SYGVKD. The CDR3 DNA reads TGTGCCATCAGTGTTACCGGGACGACCTACAATGAGCAGTTCTTC. Translation gives CAISVTGTTYNEQFF.

V and J are TRBV6-4 and TRBJ2-3, with 8 bases lining up with TRBD2. This CDR3 has 15 residues. Germline loops: CDR1 MRHNA, CDR2 SNTAGT. V was clipped by 3 bases and J by 0 bases; unmatched bases: 2. CDR3 loop: CASSESSGSTDTQYF. CDR3 nucleotide sequence: TGTGCCAGCAGTGAATCTAGCGGGAGCACAGATACGCAGTATTTT.

The chain has TRBV6-1 and TRBJ2-7; the D is unclear. Trimming cost V 1 base and J 5 bases, with 12 bases left between them. This CDR3 comprises 14 residues. The germline gives CDR1 MNHNS, CDR2 SASEGT. CDR3 DNA: TGTGCCAGCAGTGAAGTTCCAGGTATTGACGAGCAGTACTTC. Amino acids: CASSEVPGIDEQYF.

The rearrangement uses TRBV7-2 and TRBJ1-1; no definite D call. V was trimmed by 4 bases and J by 0 bases, leaving 12 bases between them. The CDR3 length is 15 residues. Germline lookup yields CDR1 SGHTA and CDR2 FQGNSA. CDR3 in DNA: TGTGCCAGCAGCTCAGGCATCTCGATGAACACTGAAGCTTTCTTT. Its translation: CASSSGISMNTEAFF.

The chain recombines TRBV9 with TRBJ2-1; TRBD2 agrees at 10 bases. CDR1 and CDR2 from the germline V gene are SGDLS and YYNGEE. The CDR3 extends over 14 amino acids. V lost 4 bases to trimming and J lost 5 bases; unmatched junction nucleotides: 3. CDR3 sequence (DNA): TGTGCCAGCAGCCTCGGACTAGCGGACAATGAGCAGTTCTTC. The encoded protein is CASSLGLADNEQFF.

This CDR3 is CASSGTSGSNEQFF. In DNA form, the CDR3 reads TGTGCCAGCAGCGGGACTAGCGGGAGCAATGAGCAGTTCTTC. The chain combines TRBV11-2 with TRBJ2-1; 14 bases align to TRBD2. This CDR3 contains 14 residues. Germline trimming cut 5 bases from V and 6 bases from J; bases unmatched to any gene: 0. CDR1 and CDR2 from the germline V gene are SGHAT and FQNNGV.

In this sample, this clone turned up once. The chain couples TRBV6-5 to TRBJ1-6; D ambiguous. Germline V gene lookup returns CDR1 MNHEY and CDR2 SVGAGI. Trimming removed 6 bases from V and 0 bases from J, with 6 bases in between. This CDR3 contains 14 residues. The CDR3 here is CASSESSYNSPLHF. The CDR3 DNA is TGTGCCAGCAGCGAGAGCTCCTATAATTCACCCCTCCACTTT.

In DNA, the CDR3 is TGCGCCAGCAGCTTGGTGGGGATTAGCGTCGAGCAGTACTTC. Its protein product is CASSLVGISVEQYF. The V call is TRBV5-1, the J call TRBJ2-7, with D maybe TRBD2 (5 bases). Per germline, CDR1 SGHRS and CDR2 YFSETQ. The CDR3 consists of 14 residues. V was cut by 0 bases and J by 6 bases, with 13 bases left in between.

The chain uses TRBV10-2 and TRBJ2-5; D is ambiguous. Germline V CDR1 and CDR2: WSHSY, SAAADI. The length of the CDR3 is 12 residues. V was shortened by 0 bases and J by 5 bases, with 4 bases between the two germline ends. The CDR3 spells CASSESPETQYF. In nucleotides, the CDR3 is TGCGCCAGCAGTGAGTCGCCGGAGACCCAGTACTTC.

This clone has just one count. This sequence joins TRBV10-1 and TRBJ2-7; 7 bases agree with TRBD1. The CDR3 has 12 residues. Looked up from germline, CDR1 is WNHNN and CDR2 is SYGVQD (reference sequence). J gave up 2 bases and V 8 bases, and 3 bases lay outside the gene matches. The chain's CDR3 is CASGDSPYEQYF. For the CDR3, the DNA is TGCGCCAGCGGGGACAGTCCCTACGAGCAGTACTTC.

The chain is built from TRBV30 and TRBJ1-2; D unresolved. Between the trimmed V and J ends, which lost 1 base and 4 bases, there was a span of 7 bases. The germline V gene has CDR1 GTSNPN and CDR2 SVGIG (reference sequence). This CDR3 region has 12 residues. CDR3 sequence reads: CAWSDYSYGYTF. CDR3 sequence (DNA): TGTGCCTGGAGTGACTATAGCTATGGCTACACCTTC.